Each of the 28 T cell receptor beta chains below was sequenced from the same sample in a study of T cell changes during pregnancy in multiple sclerosis. The method was immunoSEQ multiplex PCR; TCRdb's version includes in-frame clones alone and lacks a portion of them. This sample carries approximately 32,000 clones, roughly nine tenths of them seen once, and the ten largest clones take over 5%. Sequenced here: peripheral blood, sampled in the third trimester of pregnancy. The receptors come from a female donor in good health, enrolled as a control in a pregnancy study.

The rearrangement links TRBV9 to TRBJ1-1, with D unresolved. CDR3 length: 14 residues. Trimming cost V 4 bases and J 2 bases, with 12 bases left between them. Germline V gene data show CDR1 as SGDLS and CDR2 as YYNGEE. CDR3 residues: CASSTSLTNTEAFF. The CDR3 DNA reads as TGTGCCAGCAGCACTTCTCTAACCAACACTGAAGCTTTCTTT. Together with reference TRBV9 and TRBJ1-1, the CDR3 gives the full variable domain: DSGVTQTPKHLITATGQRVTLRCSPRSGDLSVYWYQQSLDQGLQFLIQYYNGEERAKGNILERFSAQQFPDLHSELNLSSLELGDSALYFCASSTSLTNTEAFFGQGTRLTVV.

In this sample, this clone turned up a few times. The V and J genes are TRBV30 and TRBJ2-2; 8 positions match TRBD2. Germline CDR1 GTSNPN, CDR2 SVGIG (reference sequence). The CDR3 is made up of 13 amino acids. Losses at the gene ends were 2 bases for V and 5 bases for J; bases not matched to a gene: 1. The CDR3 is CAWSSGSTGELFF. The CDR3 DNA follows: TGTGCCTGGAGTAGCGGGAGTACCGGGGAGCTGTTTTTT.

V and J are TRBV7-2 and TRBJ2-3; tentatively, D is TRBD1 (5 bases). The CDR3 is made up of 15 amino acids. Germline V gene sequence: CDR1 SGHTA, CDR2 FQGNSA. The V end lost 7 bases, the J end lost 4 bases, and 18 bases lay between the germline ends. The CDR3 reads CASTPWGYSPDTQYF. The DNA of the CDR3 is TGTGCCAGCACTCCCTGGGGCTATTCGCCAGATACGCAGTATTTT.

The CDR3 loop is CASRRDRDLHGYTF. CDR3 bases: TGTGCCAGCAGGAGGGACAGGGATTTGCATGGCTACACCTTC. The V and J genes are TRBV7-9 and TRBJ1-2; the match to TRBD1 covers 9 bases. Trimming at V came to 6 bases and at J to 6 bases, leaving 8 bases not matched to a gene. This CDR3 is built from 14 residues. In germline, CDR1 is SEHNR, CDR2 FQNEAQ (reference sequence).

The rearrangement uses TRBV29-1 and TRBJ2-4; 8 nucleotides match TRBD1. The CDR3 consists of 13 residues. V shed 7 bases and J 6 bases; nucleotides not matched to a gene: 8. The germline V gene has CDR1 SQVTM and CDR2 ANQGSEA. The CDR3 nucleotides read TGCAGCGCACGACAGGGGCTGGGAAACATTCAGTACTTC. Encoded protein: CSARQGLGNIQYF. The complete variable domain, with remaining parts taken from reference TRBV29-1 and TRBJ2-4, reads SAVISQKPSRDICQRGTSLTIQCQVDSQVTMMFWYRQQPGQSLTLIATANQGSEATYESGFVIDKFPISRPNLTFSTLTVSNMSPEDSSIYLCSARQGLGNIQYFGAGTRLSVL.

This rearrangement joins TRBV30 to TRBJ2-1, with D hard to call. CDR3 size: 12 residues. Per the germline V gene, CDR1 is GTSNPN and CDR2 is SVGIG (reference sequence). V gave up 0 bases and J gave up 5 bases, with 5 bases separating them. As DNA, the CDR3 is TGTGCCTGGAGTGTGGCTGACAATGAGCAGTTCTTC. Translation gives CAWSVADNEQFF.

The chain uses TRBV6-5 and TRBJ2-5; 8 bases line up with TRBD2. V dropped 6 bases and J dropped 6; count of bases not matched to a gene: 12. Germline loops: CDR1 MNHEY, CDR2 SVGAGI. CDR3 length equals 15 residues. The CDR3 DNA follows: TGTGCCAGCAGGGGGGCGGGGGGCGTTCAAAAGACCCAGTACTTC. Its translation is CASRGAGGVQKTQYF.

This chain joins TRBV25-1 and TRBJ1-4; D remains ambiguous. Trimming shortened V by 3 bases and J by 0 bases, and 11 bases separated the two germline ends. The CDR3 extends over 16 amino acids. Germline CDR1 and CDR2: MGHDK and SYGVNS. The CDR3 DNA follows: TGTGCCAGCAGTGAGGTAGGCGGTGCAACTAATGAAAAACTGTTTTTT. Its translation is CASSEVGGATNEKLFF.

This chain joins TRBV18 and TRBJ2-5, with D possibly TRBD1 on 6 matching bases. The CDR3 consists of 16 residues. Germline-derived CDR1 and CDR2 are KGHSH and LQKENI. The ends were cut back, 6 bases at V and 1 base at J, with 18 bases in the middle. The CDR3: CASSRLPGHLQETQYF. The CDR3 coding sequence is TGTGCCAGCTCGCGCCTCCCGGGACACCTCCAAGAGACCCAGTACTTC.

V is TRBV12-5 and J is TRBJ2-1; D is possibly TRBD2 (5 bases). This CDR3 comprises 17 residues. Trimming cost V 3 bases and J 1 base, with 16 bases left between them. In germline, CDR1 is LGHNT, CDR2 FRNRAP. The CDR3 region is CASGFKASWGSYNEQFF. Here the CDR3 DNA reads TGTGCTAGTGGTTTTAAGGCTAGCTGGGGATCCTACAATGAGCAGTTCTTC. Full variable domain (rest looked up from reference TRBV12-5 and TRBJ2-1): DARVTQTPRHKVTEMGQEVTMRCQPILGHNTVFWYRQTMMQGLELLAYFRNRAPLDDSGMPKDRFSAEMPDATLATLKIQPSEPRDSAVYFCASGFKASWGSYNEQFFGPGTRLTVL.

This CDR3 is CASSPQKGGQGAVEQYF. CDR3 DNA: TGTGCCAGCTCACCACAAAAGGGGGGACAGGGGGCAGTCGAGCAGTACTTC. The chain joins TRBV18 to TRBJ2-7, with TRBD1 matching 12 bases. The CDR3 has 17 residues. From germline, CDR1 is KGHSH and CDR2 LQKENI. V was pared by 1 base and J by 6 bases, with 10 bases of the junction left unmatched.

This clone was picked up one time. V usage is TRBV7-9 and J usage is TRBJ2-3, with D possibly TRBD1 on 5 matching bases. Germline CDR1 reads SEHNR; CDR2 reads FQNEAQ (reference sequence). CDR3 length: 14 amino acids. V was trimmed by 2 bases and J by 4 bases, leaving 10 bases between them. The CDR3 sequence is CASSLRQSADTQYF. The CDR3 DNA reads TGTGCCAGCAGCTTAAGACAGAGCGCAGATACGCAGTATTTT.

The chain carries TRBV11-3 and TRBJ2-2; D possibly corresponds to TRBD2 (6 bases). CDR1 and CDR2 from the germline V gene are SGHNT and YENEEA. The CDR3 is made up of 14 amino acids. The V and J ends lost 2 bases and 7 bases respectively, with 11 bases between them. This chain's CDR3 is CASSLKLAGGELFF. In nucleotides, the CDR3 is TGTGCCAGCAGCTTAAAACTAGCTGGCGGGGAGCTGTTTTTT.

The chain combines TRBV9 with TRBJ1-1, with TRBD1 identical over 12 bases. The J segment lost 0 bases and the V segment lost 3 bases, leaving 6 bases of the junction unmatched. The CDR3 consists of 17 residues. The germline V gene encodes CDR1 SGDLS and CDR2 YYNGEE. The CDR3, as DNA: TGTGCCAGCAGCGGTGGGACAGGGGGCCCGATGAACACTGAAGCTTTCTTT. Translating it yields CASSGGTGGPMNTEAFF.

The CDR3: CASSELGLSNEKLFF. The CDR3 nucleotides are TGTGCCAGCAGTGAATTGGGACTGAGTAATGAAAAACTGTTTTTT. The V call is TRBV2, the J call TRBJ1-4, with D perhaps TRBD1 (5 bases). Deletions cut 2 bases from V and 4 bases from J, with 11 bases between. The CDR3 is 15 amino acids. Germline CDR1 SNHLY, CDR2 FYNNEI.

The V and J genes are TRBV30 and TRBJ1-6; D not resolved. Germline CDR1 GTSNPN, CDR2 SVGIG (reference sequence). The V end lost 8 bases, the J end lost 0 bases, and 14 bases lay between the germline ends. The CDR3 has 15 residues. CDR3 coding DNA: TGTGCCGAATCTACAGCCGACTCCTATAATTCACCCCTCCACTTT. Its translation is CAESTADSYNSPLHF.

The genes are TRBV9 and TRBJ2-5; 8 bases line up with TRBD2. The germline V gene encodes CDR1 SGDLS and CDR2 YYNGEE. Unmatched junction bases numbered 6, after V lost 0 bases and J lost 2 bases. The CDR3 totals 16 residues. Here the CDR3 DNA reads TGTGCCAGCAGCGTAGGGGTAGCGGGGAATCAAGAGACCCAGTACTTC. As protein: CASSVGVAGNQETQYF.

The V and J genes are TRBV9 and TRBJ1-6, with 9 bases matching TRBD1. The germline V gene encodes CDR1 SGDLS and CDR2 YYNGEE. V lost 4 bases to trimming and J lost 9 bases; unmatched junction nucleotides: 8. The CDR3 consists of 15 residues. The CDR3 DNA is TGTGCCAGCAGCCCCGGGACAGGGCTAAGTTCACCCCTCCACTTT. Residues: CASSPGTGLSSPLHF.

The chain is built from TRBV6-5 and TRBJ1-2; D might be TRBD1 (6 bases). Germline CDR1 is MNHEY and CDR2 is SVGAGI. CDR3 length: 13 residues. The ends were cut back, 0 bases at V and 7 bases at J, with 9 bases in the middle. The DNA for the CDR3 is TGTGCCAGCAGTTACTCGCAGGGGTCTGGCTACACCTTC. Translation gives CASSYSQGSGYTF.

The chain is built from TRBV5-1 and TRBJ2-7, with TRBD2 matching 8 bases. Germline V lookup: CDR1 SGHRS, CDR2 YFSETQ. The CDR3 covers 17 residues. J lost 4 bases, V lost 3 bases, and 15 bases had no gene match. The DNA of the CDR3 is TGCGCCAGCAGCTCCAACACCCGGGGGGGAATTTCTTACGAGCAGTACTTC. Translation: CASSSNTRGGISYEQYF.

The V gene is TRBV28, the J gene TRBJ2-7, with 13 bases that match TRBD2. V trimming: 2 bases; J trimming: 2 bases; junction bases outside the gene matches: 12. Germline V lookup: CDR1 MDHEN, CDR2 SYDVKM. The CDR3 has 19 amino acids. The CDR3 DNA is TGTGCCAGCAGTTTAGGAGCGACTAGCGGGAGGAGTGGGGCCTACGAGCAGTACTTC. Protein sequence: CASSLGATSGRSGAYEQYF. The full variable domain, rest sourced from reference TRBV28 and TRBJ2-7, is DVKVTQSSRYLVKRTGEKVFLECVQDMDHENMFWYRQDPGLGLRLIYFSYDVKMKEKGDIPEGYSVSREKKERFSLILESASTNQTSMYLCASSLGATSGRSGAYEQYFGPGTRLTVT.

J is TRBJ1-6 and V is TRBV5-8; 8 bases agree with TRBD1. CDR3 length: 15 residues. V gave up 1 base and J gave up 10 bases; unmatched junction bases: 7. In germline, CDR1 is SGHTS, CDR2 YDEGEE. The chain's CDR3 is CASSLRSGGRSPLHF. The CDR3 nucleotides are TGTGCCAGCAGCTTGAGATCAGGGGGCCGATCACCCCTCCACTTT.

The DNA of the CDR3 is TGTGCCAGCGGACAGGGATCCTATAATTCACCCCTCCACTTT. Encoded protein: CASGQGSYNSPLHF. The V and J genes are TRBV28 and TRBJ1-6; 8 bases fit TRBD1. The germline V gene encodes CDR1 MDHEN and CDR2 SYDVKM. Unmatched junction bases numbered 1, after V lost 8 bases and J lost 1 base. The CDR3 consists of 14 residues.

The chain links TRBV5-1 to TRBJ1-4, with D perhaps TRBD1 (5 bases). The CDR3 consists of 15 residues. Germline V gives CDR1 SGHRS, CDR2 YFSETQ. Trimming left V 4 bases short and J 7 bases short, with 17 bases between. The CDR3 DNA follows: TGCGCCAGCAGCCTGGGATCTACAGGTGGTGAAAAACTGTTTTTT. Translation: CASSLGSTGGEKLFF.

The chain couples TRBV5-1 to TRBJ2-5; 11 nucleotides align to TRBD2. There are 14 residues in the CDR3. Germline V gene data show CDR1 as SGHRS and CDR2 as YFSETQ. The V and J ends lost 4 bases and 4 bases, in that order; junction bases with no gene match: 3. CDR3 DNA sequence: TGCGCCAGCAGCATAGGACTAGCGGGAGAGACCCAGTACTTC. This translates into CASSIGLAGETQYF.

The chain combines TRBV4-2 with TRBJ2-5; TRBD2 matches at 7 bases. Per the germline V gene, CDR1 is LGHNA and CDR2 is YNFKEQ. The CDR3 length is 17 residues. Germline trimming cut 0 bases from V and 5 bases from J; bases unmatched to any gene: 12. The DNA of the CDR3 is TGTGCCAGCAGCCAAGATCTTTTGGGGGGGACGGGGGAGACCCAGTACTTC. Translation: CASSQDLLGGTGETQYF.

The rearrangement uses TRBV5-1 and TRBJ1-1; D is perhaps TRBD1 (6 bases). Trimming took off 4 bases at V and 3 bases at J, with 25 bases between the two ends. Germline lookup yields CDR1 SGHRS and CDR2 YFSETQ. The CDR3 loop spans 18 amino acids. The CDR3 sequence: CASSLGGQFQGRDTEAFF. CDR3 sequence (DNA): TGCGCCAGCAGCCTAGGGGGTCAATTTCAGGGGAGGGACACTGAAGCTTTCTTT.

The V call is TRBV12-5, the J call TRBJ2-1; 12 nucleotides line up with TRBD2. V lost 0 bases to trimming and J lost 3 bases; unmatched junction nucleotides: 3. The germline V gene has CDR1 LGHNT and CDR2 FRNRAP. The CDR3 extends over 17 amino acids. CDR3 protein: CASGLVRLAGVYNEQFF. CDR3 sequence (DNA): TGTGCTAGTGGTTTGGTAAGACTAGCGGGAGTCTACAATGAGCAGTTCTTC.